This T cell receptor beta chain came from a study of blood T cell repertoires in COVID-19. The wider study: Researchers got acute and convalescent COVID-19 samples from the United States, Italy and Spain. The cDNA or gDNA used as material had been derived from T cells, B-cell-depleted T cells, or PBMCs.

The protocol was immunoSEQ multiplex PCR, while the TCRdb copy is restricted to in-frame clones and leaves out a portion. The sample holds 35,000 to 40,000 clones, roughly 90% seen once. The sample consisted of peripheral blood. This receptor was obtained from a man between 65 and 85 years old with acute or convalescent COVID-19.

The CDR3 loop reads CASSPTGLSEKLFF. Written as DNA, the CDR3 is TGTGCCAGCAGCCCGACAGGGTTAAGTGAAAAACTGTTTTTT. The chain links TRBV7-2 to TRBJ1-4; 7 bases are a match to TRBD1. Germline V CDR1 and CDR2: SGHTA, FQGNSA. The CDR3 spans 14 residues. V lost 5 bases, J lost 7 bases, and 7 bases stayed unmatched.